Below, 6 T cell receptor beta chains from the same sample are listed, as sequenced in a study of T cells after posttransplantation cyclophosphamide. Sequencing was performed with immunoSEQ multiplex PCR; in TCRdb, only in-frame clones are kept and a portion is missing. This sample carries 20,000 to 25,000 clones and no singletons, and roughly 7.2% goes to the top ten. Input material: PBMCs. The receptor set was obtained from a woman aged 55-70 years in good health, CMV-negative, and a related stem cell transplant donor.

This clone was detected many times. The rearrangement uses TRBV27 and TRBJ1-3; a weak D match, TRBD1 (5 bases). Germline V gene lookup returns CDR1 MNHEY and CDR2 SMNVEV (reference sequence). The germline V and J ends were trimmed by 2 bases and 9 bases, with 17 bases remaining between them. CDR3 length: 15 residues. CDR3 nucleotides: TGTGCCAGCAGTTTAAATTCCGGGCAGGGCGGCACCATATATTTT. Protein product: CASSLNSGQGGTIYF.

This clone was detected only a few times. In nucleotides, the CDR3 is TGTGCCAGCAGCTTGCGGACGGGGGCCGGGGAGCTGTTTTTT. Amino acids: CASSLRTGAGELFF. The chain carries TRBV7-8 and TRBJ2-2, with a tentative D call TRBD2 (6 bases). V lost 3 bases and J lost 6, with 11 bases in between. The CDR3 sequence is 14 residues long. The germline CDR1 and CDR2 sequences are SGHVS and FQNEAQ.

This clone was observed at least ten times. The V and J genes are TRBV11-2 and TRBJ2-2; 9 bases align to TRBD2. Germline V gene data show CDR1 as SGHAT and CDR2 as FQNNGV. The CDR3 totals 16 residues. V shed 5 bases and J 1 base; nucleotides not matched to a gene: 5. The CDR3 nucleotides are TGTGCCAGCAGCCCCCCAGCGGGGGGGAACACCGGGGAGCTGTTTTTT. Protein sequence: CASSPPAGGNTGELFF.

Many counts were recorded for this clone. For the CDR3, the DNA is TGCAGCGTCCCAGGGGTCACTGAAGCTTTCTTT. Its protein is CSVPGVTEAFF. The chain joins TRBV29-1 to TRBJ1-1; maybe TRBD1 (6 bases). Trimming removed 6 bases from V and 4 bases from J, with 9 bases in between. Germline loops: CDR1 SQVTM, CDR2 ANQGSEA. The CDR3 runs to 11 residues.

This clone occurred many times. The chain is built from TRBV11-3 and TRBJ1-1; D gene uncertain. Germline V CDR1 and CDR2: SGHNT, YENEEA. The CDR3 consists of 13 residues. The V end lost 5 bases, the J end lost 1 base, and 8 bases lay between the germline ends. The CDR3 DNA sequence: TGTGCCAGCAGCCTCTTGAGGAACACTGAAGCTTTCTTT. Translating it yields CASSLLRNTEAFF.

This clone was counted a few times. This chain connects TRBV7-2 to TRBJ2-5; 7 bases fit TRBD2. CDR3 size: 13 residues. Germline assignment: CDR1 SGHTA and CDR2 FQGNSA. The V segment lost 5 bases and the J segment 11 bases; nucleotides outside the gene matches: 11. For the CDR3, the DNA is TGTGCCAGCAGCCTCCAGATTTTGCGGGAGCAGTACTTC. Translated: CASSLQILREQYF.